The 17 T cell receptor beta chains below all came from one sample that was sequenced in a study of molecular identifiers for immune sequencing clone quantification. TCRdb processed the PCR reads anew with MiXCR; each CDR3 protein has one entry. The table includes nearly 650,000 distinct CDR3 sequences, 25% detected once. Sequenced: naive CD8+ T cells from blood, with Jurkat cell RNA spiked in. Indicated subset: FACS-sorted CD8+CD4-CCR7+CD45RA+ naive T cells. The receptors were gathered from a human donor in good health. Some libraries in this study had Jurkat cell RNA spiked in.

Many counts were recorded for this clonotype. The chain employs TRBV21-1 and TRBJ2-2; no check of the table's D call, TRBD2, against the DNA was made. TRBV21-1 is recorded as a pseudogene. This CDR3 spans 16 amino acids. CDR3 protein: CASSKTTWRATGELFF. The CDR3 region has the DNA TGTGCCAGCAGCAAAACTACTTGGAGGGCCACCGGGGAGCTGTTTTTT.

The J gene is TRBJ1-6, the V gene TRBV12-3 or TRBV12-4; D gene ambiguous. V was shortened by 7 bases and J by 4 bases, with 8 bases between the two germline ends. The CDR3 length is 13 residues. The CDR3 spells CASTESYNSPLHF. In DNA, the CDR3 is TGTGCCAGCACTGAGAGTTATAATTCACCCCTCCACTTT.

For this clonotype: A read error may explain this, as a much larger clone is one base away. The V call is TRBV12-3 or TRBV12-4, the J call TRBJ2-6; weak D call: TRBD1 (6 bases). This CDR3 contains 15 residues. V shed 6 bases and J shed 2 bases, with 11 bases lying between them. In DNA form, the CDR3 reads TGTGCCAGCAGGCGGACAGACCCTGGGGCCAACGTCCTGACTTTC. Its translation is CASRRTDPGANVLTF.

This clonotype was seen a handful of times. This rearrangement joins TRBV1 to TRBJ1-5. TRBV1 is a pseudogene segment. This CDR3 is built from 18 residues. The CDR3 loop is CTSSQHPAVKRSNQPQHF. DNA of the CDR3: TGCACCAGCAGCCAACACCCCGCGGTGAAACGGAGCAATCAGCCCCAGCATTTT.

This clonotype was counted many times. The chain recombines TRBV27 with TRBJ2-5, with D unclear. Germline CDR1 and CDR2: MNHEY and SMNVEV (reference sequence). This CDR3 is 13 amino acids long. The V end was cut by 6 bases, the J end by 2 bases, with 10 bases between. CDR3 sequence reads: CASRPEMQETQYF. The CDR3 region has the DNA TGTGCCAGCAGACCCGAGATGCAAGAGACCCAGTACTTC.

There are many counts of this clonotype. The chain has TRBV4-1 and TRBJ2-7; weak D call: TRBD1 (6 bases). This CDR3 region has 15 residues. Germline V gene lookup returns CDR1 MGHRA and CDR2 YSYEKL. Trimming pared 1 base from V and 2 bases from J, leaving 12 bases between. CDR3 loop: CASSQAQDRPYEQYF. CDR3 nucleotides: TGCGCCAGCAGCCAAGCCCAAGACAGGCCCTACGAGCAGTACTTC.

This clonotype was observed many times. The chain couples TRBV12-3 or TRBV12-4 to TRBJ1-2; D not certain. CDR3 length equals 15 residues. V was cut by 1 base and J by 2 bases, with 11 bases left in between. The CDR3 spells CASSLVGLSNYGYTF. The CDR3 DNA is TGTGCCAGCAGTTTAGTGGGCCTGTCAAACTATGGCTACACCTTC.

A few counts support this clonotype. The chain has TRBV6-9 and TRBJ2-7; possibly TRBD1 for D (6 bases). The CDR3 covers 13 residues. Germline assignment: CDR1 MNHGY and CDR2 SVAAGI. The germline V and J ends were trimmed by 5 bases and 6 bases, with 14 bases remaining between them. The chain's CDR3 is CASSRVGTREQYF. As DNA, the CDR3 is TGTGCCAGCAGTCGAGTAGGGACACGCGAGCAGTACTTC.

The genes are TRBV20-1 and TRBJ2-5; no reliable D call. Looked up from germline, CDR1 is DFQATT and CDR2 is SNEGSKA (reference sequence). V was cut by 3 bases and J by 1 base, with 12 bases left in between. There are 14 residues in the CDR3. CDR3 bases: TGCAGTGCTAGTTATTGGGTTTCCCAAGAGACCCAGTACTTC. Translating gives CSASYWVSQETQYF.

This clonotype was picked up a small number of times. Here the CDR3 DNA reads TGTGCCAGCAGTTTCCCCGCCCAGACAGGGGATGAGCAGTTCTTC. Translated: CASSFPAQTGDEQFF. V is TRBV28 and J is TRBJ2-1; TRBD1 matches at 8 bases. This CDR3 is 15 amino acids long. J gave up 8 bases and V 3 bases, and 9 bases lay outside the gene matches. CDR1 and CDR2 from the germline V gene are MDHEN and SYDVKM.

About this clonotype: Being one base from a much bigger clone, this may be a read error. This chain joins TRBV2 and TRBJ2-5, with 8 nucleotides matching TRBD2. This CDR3 is 18 amino acids long. Germline values: CDR1 SNHLY, CDR2 FYNNEI. CDR3 in amino acids: CASSEVIAGFPFQETQNF. In nucleotides, the CDR3 is TGTGCCAGCAGTGAAGTGATAGCGGGGTTCCCATTTCAAGAGACCCAGAACTTC.

This clonotype has more than one count but fewer than ten. Because it lacks the conserved phenylalanine or tryptophan at the end, this CDR3 is likely a read error. The limits of the CDR3 on the DNA are not certain, so only TCRdb's listed CDR3 is given. The chain uses TRBV7-9 and TRBJ2-3; TRBD2 was called by the table and not checked on the DNA. Germline values: CDR1 SEHNR, CDR2 FQNEAQ (reference sequence). The CDR3 totals 17 residues, both ends included. The CDR3 is CASSLAFRLDTPYKLFI.

The chain couples TRBV13 to TRBJ2-1; TRBD2 agrees at 10 bases. Trimming removed 6 bases from V and 1 base from J; junction bases left unmatched: 12. Germline CDR1 reads PRHDT; CDR2 reads FYEKMQ (reference sequence). The CDR3 loop spans 18 amino acids. CDR3 protein: CASSGGLAGDSSYNEQFF. The CDR3 nucleotides are TGTGCCAGCAGTGGAGGGCTAGCGGGAGATTCTTCCTACAATGAGCAGTTCTTC.

This clonotype was counted a few times. The chain is built from TRBV19 and TRBJ2-1; the match to TRBD1 covers 9 bases. CDR1 is LNHDA and CDR2 is SQIVND in the germline V gene (reference sequence). V was pared by 5 bases and J by 6 bases, with 5 bases of the junction left unmatched. The length of the CDR3 is 14 residues. The CDR3 region is CASSPGQGRNEQFF. The CDR3 DNA sequence: TGTGCCAGTAGTCCGGGACAGGGTCGCAATGAGCAGTTCTTC.

This clonotype was counted many times. The chain employs TRBV5-8 and TRBJ2-3; D remains unclear. V shed 4 bases and J shed 5 bases, with 14 bases lying between them. CDR1 and CDR2 from the germline V gene are SGHTS and YDEGEE. The CDR3 has 14 residues. CDR3 sequence reads: CASSPLFQGDTQYF. The CDR3 DNA reads TGTGCCAGCAGCCCCCTCTTCCAAGGAGATACGCAGTATTTT.

This clonotype was picked up many times. The CDR3 DNA reads TGTGCCAGCAGCCCCTGGGAGGCAGATACGCAGTATTTT. Encoded protein: CASSPWEADTQYF. The genes are TRBV28 and TRBJ2-3; tentatively, D is TRBD2 (6 bases). The CDR3 sequence is 13 residues long. CDR1 and CDR2 from the germline V gene are MDHEN and SYDVKM. V was pared by 6 bases and J by 4 bases, with 11 bases between.

The chain links TRBV7-2 to TRBJ1-1; D is unclear. The CDR3 runs to 14 residues. CDR1 is SGHTA, CDR2 FQGNSA, per germline. V lost 4 bases and J 1 base, leaving 10 bases between the germline ends. The CDR3 protein is CASSYYPPNTEAFF. CDR3 coding DNA: TGTGCCAGCAGCTACTACCCTCCGAACACTGAAGCTTTCTTT.